This T cell receptor (beta chain) was recovered during a study of response to subunit inactivated influenza vaccine. The study's findings and limits: A suggestion made by the authors is that each seasonal influenza vaccination recruits few new T cells.

V lost 2 bases and J 3 bases, leaving 14 bases between the germline ends. Germline V gives CDR1 LGHNA, CDR2 YSLEER. The CDR3 consists of 15 residues. A single record per CDR3 protein comes from TCRdb applying MiXCR to the RT-PCR reads. Altogether 530,000 or so distinct CDR3 sequences are present, less than 15% being singletons, with the ten largest covering around 10%. Comment on this clonotype: Its target is unknown.

Specimen: PBMCs from blood, collected 11 to 12 days after vaccination. This TCR came from a man in his forties or fifties who received an inactivated influenza vaccine. The chain uses TRBV4-3 and TRBJ2-7; D unclear. The CDR3 is CASSQSDGNYYEQYF. The CDR3 DNA follows: TGCGCCAGCAGCCAATCGGACGGAAATTACTACGAGCAGTACTTC.